This T cell receptor beta chain came from a study of Tregs in tolerant kidney transplant recipients. Sequenced by immunoSEQ multiplex PCR; TCRdb stores in-frame clones only, minus some. The table records around 63,000 clones, 70% to 90% of them present only once. The CDR3 length is 14 residues. Trimming removed 2 bases at V and 6 bases at J, with 11 bases between. Germline CDR1 and CDR2: SGHRS and YFSETQ. The V gene is TRBV5-1, the J gene TRBJ2-2; D unresolved. The source is a human donor who received a combined kidney and bone marrow transplant. Sequenced here: Tregs from blood, sampled before the transplant. For the CDR3, the DNA is TGCGCCAGCAGCTTAGGGCAGTCCTCCGGGGAGCTGTTTTTT. Its translation: CASSLGQSSGELFF.